This TCR beta chain was recovered during a study of shared clonotypes between healthy human individuals. Method: immunoSEQ multiplex PCR; TCRdb's copy keeps in-frame clones and lacks some. The sample has about 580,000 clones, 95% to 98% seen once; the top ten hold 0.3% to 0.35%. The germline V gene encodes CDR1 KGHSY and CDR2 FQNENV. The CDR3 runs 15 residues. Trimming removed 7 bases at V and 0 bases at J, with 12 bases between. It was CD45RO-negative cells, positively selected for CCR7, that made up naive CD8 cells, with terminally differentiated effector memory CD45RA+ cells excluded. The sequence came from a young man in good health. The chain links TRBV16 to TRBJ1-4, with unresolved D. Input material: naive CD8+ T cells sorted from blood. In DNA, the CDR3 is TGTGCCAGCAACGGCTTAATTGCAACTAATGAAAAACTGTTTTTT. Protein sequence: CASNGLIATNEKLFF.